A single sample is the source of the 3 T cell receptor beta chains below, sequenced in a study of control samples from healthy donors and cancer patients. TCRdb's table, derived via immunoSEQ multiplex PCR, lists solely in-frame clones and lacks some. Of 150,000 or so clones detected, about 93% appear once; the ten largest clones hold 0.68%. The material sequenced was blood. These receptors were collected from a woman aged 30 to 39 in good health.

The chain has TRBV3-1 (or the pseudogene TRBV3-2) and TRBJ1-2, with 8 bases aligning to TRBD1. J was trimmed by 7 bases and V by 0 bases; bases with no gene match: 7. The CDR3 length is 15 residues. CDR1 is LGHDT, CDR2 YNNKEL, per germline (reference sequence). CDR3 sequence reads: CASSQEQQGAPGYTF. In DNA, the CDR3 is TGTGCCAGCAGCCAAGAACAGCAGGGGGCGCCTGGCTACACCTTC.

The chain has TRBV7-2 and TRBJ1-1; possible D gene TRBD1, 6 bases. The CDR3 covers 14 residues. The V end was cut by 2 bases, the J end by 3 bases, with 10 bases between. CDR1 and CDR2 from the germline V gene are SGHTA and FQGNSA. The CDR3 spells CASSLRYRDTEAFF. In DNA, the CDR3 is TGTGCCAGCAGCTTAAGGTACAGGGACACTGAAGCTTTCTTT.

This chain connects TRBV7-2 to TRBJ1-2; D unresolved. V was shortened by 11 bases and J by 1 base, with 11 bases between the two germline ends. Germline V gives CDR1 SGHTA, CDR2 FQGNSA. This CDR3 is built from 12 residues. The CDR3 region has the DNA TGTGCCGTAACGCGTAATAACTATGGCTACACCTTC. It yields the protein CAVTRNNYGYTF.